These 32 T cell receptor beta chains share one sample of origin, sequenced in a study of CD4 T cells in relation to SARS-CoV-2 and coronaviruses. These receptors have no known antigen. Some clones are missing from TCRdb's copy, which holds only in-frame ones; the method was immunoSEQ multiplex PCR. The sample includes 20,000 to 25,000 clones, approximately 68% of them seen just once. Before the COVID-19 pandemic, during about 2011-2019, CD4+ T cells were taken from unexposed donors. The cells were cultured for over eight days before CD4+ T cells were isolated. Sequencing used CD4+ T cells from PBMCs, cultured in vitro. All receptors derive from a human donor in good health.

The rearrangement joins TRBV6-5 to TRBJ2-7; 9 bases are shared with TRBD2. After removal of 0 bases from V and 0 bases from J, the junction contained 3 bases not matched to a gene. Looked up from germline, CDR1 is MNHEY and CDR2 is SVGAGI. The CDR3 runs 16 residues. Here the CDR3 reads CASSYSLAGPSYEQYF. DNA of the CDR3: TGTGCCAGCAGTTACTCCCTAGCGGGACCCTCCTACGAGCAGTACTTC.

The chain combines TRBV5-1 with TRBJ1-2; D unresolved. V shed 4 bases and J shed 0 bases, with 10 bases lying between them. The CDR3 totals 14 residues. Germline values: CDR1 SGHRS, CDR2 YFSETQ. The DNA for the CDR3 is TGCGCCAGCAGCGACCCGACAACTAACTATGGCTACACCTTC. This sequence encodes CASSDPTTNYGYTF.

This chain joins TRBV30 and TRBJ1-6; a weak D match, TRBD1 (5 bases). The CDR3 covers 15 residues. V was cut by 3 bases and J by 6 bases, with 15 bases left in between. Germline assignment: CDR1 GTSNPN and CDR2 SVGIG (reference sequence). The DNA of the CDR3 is TGTGCCTGGAGCCGGGGGGGGGACGGTAATTCACCCCTCCACTTT. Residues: CAWSRGGDGNSPLHF. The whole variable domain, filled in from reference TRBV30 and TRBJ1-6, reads SQTIHQWPATLVQPVGSPLSLECTVEGTSNPNLYWYRQAAGRGLQLLFYSVGIGQISSEVPQNLSASRPQDRQFILSSKKLLLSDSGFYLCAWSRGGDGNSPLHFGNGTRLTVT.

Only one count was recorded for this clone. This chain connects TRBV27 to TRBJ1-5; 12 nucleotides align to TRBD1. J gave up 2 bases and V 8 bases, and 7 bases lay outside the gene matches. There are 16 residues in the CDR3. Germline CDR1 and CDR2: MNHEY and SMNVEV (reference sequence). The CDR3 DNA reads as TGTGCCAGCGGGACAGGGGGCTTCTGGGGCAATCAGCCCCAGCATTTT. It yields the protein CASGTGGFWGNQPQHF.

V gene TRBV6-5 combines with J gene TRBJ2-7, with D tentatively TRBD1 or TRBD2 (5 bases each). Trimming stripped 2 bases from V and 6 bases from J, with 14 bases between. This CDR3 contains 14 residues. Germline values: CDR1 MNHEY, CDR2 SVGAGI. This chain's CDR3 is CASSYPGRRGEQYF. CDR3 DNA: TGTGCCAGCAGTTACCCGGGACGTCGGGGCGAGCAGTACTTC.

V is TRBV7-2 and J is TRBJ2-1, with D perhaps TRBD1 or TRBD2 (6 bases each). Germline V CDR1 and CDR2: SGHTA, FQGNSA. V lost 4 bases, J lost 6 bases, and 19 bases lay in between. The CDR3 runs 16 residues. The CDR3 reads CASSYTSAGGGNEQFF. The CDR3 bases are TGTGCCAGCAGCTACACCTCTGCCGGGGGCGGCAATGAGCAGTTCTTC.

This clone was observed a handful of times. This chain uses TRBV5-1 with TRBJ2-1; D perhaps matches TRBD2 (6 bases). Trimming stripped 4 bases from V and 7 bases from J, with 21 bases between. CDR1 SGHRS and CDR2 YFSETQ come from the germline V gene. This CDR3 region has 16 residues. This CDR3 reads CASSGRLGVGRNEQFF. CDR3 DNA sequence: TGCGCCAGCAGCGGCAGACTAGGCGTTGGTAGGAATGAGCAGTTCTTC.

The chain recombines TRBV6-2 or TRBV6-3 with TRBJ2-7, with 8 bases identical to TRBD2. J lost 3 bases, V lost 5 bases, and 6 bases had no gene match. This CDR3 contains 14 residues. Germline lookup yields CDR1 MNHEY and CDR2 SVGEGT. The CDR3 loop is CASSGSGTSYEQYF. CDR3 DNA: TGTGCCAGCAGTGGCTCCGGGACTAGCTACGAGCAGTACTTC.

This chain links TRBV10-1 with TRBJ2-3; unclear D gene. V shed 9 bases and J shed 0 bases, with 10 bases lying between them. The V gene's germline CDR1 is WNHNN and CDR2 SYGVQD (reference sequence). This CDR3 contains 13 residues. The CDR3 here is CASSLGSTDTQYF. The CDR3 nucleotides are TGCGCCAGTTCATTGGGGAGCACAGATACGCAGTATTTT.

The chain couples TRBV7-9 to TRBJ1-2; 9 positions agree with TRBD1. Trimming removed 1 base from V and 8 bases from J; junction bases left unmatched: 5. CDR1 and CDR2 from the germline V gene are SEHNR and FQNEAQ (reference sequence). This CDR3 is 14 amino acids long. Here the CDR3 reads CASSLGDRAGGYTF. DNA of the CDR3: TGTGCCAGCAGCTTAGGGGACAGGGCTGGGGGCTACACCTTC.

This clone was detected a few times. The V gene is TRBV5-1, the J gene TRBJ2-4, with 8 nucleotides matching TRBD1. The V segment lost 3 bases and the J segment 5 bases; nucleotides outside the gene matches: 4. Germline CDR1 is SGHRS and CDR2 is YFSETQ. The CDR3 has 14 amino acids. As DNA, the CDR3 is TGCGCCAGCAGCTCGCAGACAGGGGAAAACATTCAGTACTTC. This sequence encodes CASSSQTGENIQYF.

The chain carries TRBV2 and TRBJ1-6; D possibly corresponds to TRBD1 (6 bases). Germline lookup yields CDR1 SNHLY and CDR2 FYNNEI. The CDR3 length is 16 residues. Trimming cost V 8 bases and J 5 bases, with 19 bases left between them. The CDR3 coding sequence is TGTGCCAGCGGGGGGGGGCGAACGATTAATAATTCACCCCTCCACTTT. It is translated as CASGGGRTINNSPLHF.

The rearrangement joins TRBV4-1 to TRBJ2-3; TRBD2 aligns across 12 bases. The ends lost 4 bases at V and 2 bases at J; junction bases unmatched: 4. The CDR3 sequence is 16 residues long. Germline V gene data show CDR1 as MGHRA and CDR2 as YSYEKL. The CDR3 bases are TGCGCCAGCAGCCTTGGACTAGCGGGGATCACAGATACGCAGTATTTT. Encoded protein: CASSLGLAGITDTQYF.

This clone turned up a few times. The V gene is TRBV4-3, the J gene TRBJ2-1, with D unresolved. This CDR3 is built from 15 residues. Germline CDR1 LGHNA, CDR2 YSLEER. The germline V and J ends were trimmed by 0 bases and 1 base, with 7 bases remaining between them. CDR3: CASSQDHGSYNEQFF. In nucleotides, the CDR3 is TGCGCCAGCAGCCAAGATCATGGGTCCTACAATGAGCAGTTCTTC.

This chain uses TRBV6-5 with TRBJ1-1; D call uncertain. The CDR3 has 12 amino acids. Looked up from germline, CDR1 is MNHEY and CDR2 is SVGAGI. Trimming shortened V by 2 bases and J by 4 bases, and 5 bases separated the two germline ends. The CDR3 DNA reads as TGTGCCAGCAGTTACGCGGGCACTGAAGCTTTCTTT. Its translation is CASSYAGTEAFF.

The CDR3 loop reads CASSSKGGIQETQYF. The CDR3 DNA follows: TGTGCCAGCAGCTCGAAGGGGGGGATTCAAGAGACCCAGTACTTC. V is TRBV5-4 and J is TRBJ2-5, with D maybe TRBD2 (7 bases). V was trimmed by 3 bases and J by 2 bases, leaving 14 bases between them. This CDR3 has 15 amino acids. Germline V gives CDR1 SGHNT, CDR2 YYREEE (reference sequence). Based on the CDR3 plus reference TRBV5-4 and TRBJ2-5, the full variable domain is ETGVTQSPTHLIKTRGQQVTLRCSSQSGHNTVSWYQQALGQGPQFIFQYYREEENGRGNFPPRFSGLQFPNYSSELNVNALELDDSALYLCASSSKGGIQETQYFGPGTRLLVL.

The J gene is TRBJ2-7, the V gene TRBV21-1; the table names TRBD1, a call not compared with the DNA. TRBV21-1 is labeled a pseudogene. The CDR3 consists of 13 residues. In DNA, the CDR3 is TGTGCCAGCAGCAAAGGACACTCCTACGAGCAGTACTTC. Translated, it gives CASSKGHSYEQYF.

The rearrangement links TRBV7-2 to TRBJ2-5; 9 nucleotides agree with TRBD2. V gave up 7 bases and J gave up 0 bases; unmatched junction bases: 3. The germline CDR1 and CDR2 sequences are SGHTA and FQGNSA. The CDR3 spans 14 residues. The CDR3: CASKSSGNQETQYF. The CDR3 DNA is TGTGCCAGCAAATCTAGCGGGAACCAAGAGACCCAGTACTTC. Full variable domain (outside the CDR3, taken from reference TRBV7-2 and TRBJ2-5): GAGVSQSPSNKVTEKGKDVELRCDPISGHTALYWYRQSLGQGLEFLIYFQGNSAPDKSGLPSDRFSAERTGGSVSTLTIQRTQQEDSAVYLCASKSSGNQETQYFGPGTRLLVL.

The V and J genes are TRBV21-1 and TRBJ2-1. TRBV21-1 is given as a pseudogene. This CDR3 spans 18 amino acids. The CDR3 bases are TGTGCCAGCAGCAAAGGGGGTGGCTCCCCGGGCTCCTACAATGAGCAGTTCTTC. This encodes CASSKGGGSPGSYNEQFF.

DNA for the CDR3: TGTGCCAGCAGCGTAACCGGGGGGGCCGATACGCAGTATTTT. Amino acid sequence: CASSVTGGADTQYF. The chain is built from TRBV9 and TRBJ2-3; 8 bases agree with TRBD2. From germline, CDR1 is SGDLS and CDR2 YYNGEE. The CDR3 is 14 residues long. The J segment lost 6 bases and the V segment lost 1 base, leaving 4 bases of the junction unmatched. Variable domain in full (rest from reference TRBV9 and TRBJ2-3): DSGVTQTPKHLITATGQRVTLRCSPRSGDLSVYWYQQSLDQGLQFLIQYYNGEERAKGNILERFSAQQFPDLHSELNLSSLELGDSALYFCASSVTGGADTQYFGPGTRLTVL.

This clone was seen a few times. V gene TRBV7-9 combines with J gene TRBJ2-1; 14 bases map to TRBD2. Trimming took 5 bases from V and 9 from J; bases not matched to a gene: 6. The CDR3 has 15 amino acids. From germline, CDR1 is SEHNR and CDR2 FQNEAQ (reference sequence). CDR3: CASSRLAGGQGEQFF. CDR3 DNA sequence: TGTGCCAGCAGCCGACTAGCGGGAGGGCAGGGTGAGCAGTTCTTC.

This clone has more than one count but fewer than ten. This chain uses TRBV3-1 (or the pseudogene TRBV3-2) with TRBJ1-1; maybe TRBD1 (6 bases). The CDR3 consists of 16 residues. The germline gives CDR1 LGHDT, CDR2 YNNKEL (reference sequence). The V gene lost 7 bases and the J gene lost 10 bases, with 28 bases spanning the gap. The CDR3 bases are TGTGCCAGCAACCGGGGGGCTAGTGGCGCGCCGATGGGAGCTTTCTTT. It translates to CASNRGASGAPMGAFF.

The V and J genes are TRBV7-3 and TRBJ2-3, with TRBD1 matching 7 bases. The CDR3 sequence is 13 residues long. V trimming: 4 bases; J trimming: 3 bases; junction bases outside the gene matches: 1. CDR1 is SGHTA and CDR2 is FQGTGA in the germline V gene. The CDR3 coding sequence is TGTGCCAGCAGCTCGGGACAGACAGATACGCAGTATTTT. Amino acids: CASSSGQTDTQYF.

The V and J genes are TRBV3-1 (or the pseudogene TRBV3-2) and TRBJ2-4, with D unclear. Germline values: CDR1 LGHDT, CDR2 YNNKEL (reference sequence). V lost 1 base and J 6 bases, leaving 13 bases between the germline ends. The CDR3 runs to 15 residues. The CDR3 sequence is CASSQAVPRLNIQYF. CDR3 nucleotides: TGTGCCAGCAGCCAAGCCGTTCCCCGCCTAAACATTCAGTACTTC.

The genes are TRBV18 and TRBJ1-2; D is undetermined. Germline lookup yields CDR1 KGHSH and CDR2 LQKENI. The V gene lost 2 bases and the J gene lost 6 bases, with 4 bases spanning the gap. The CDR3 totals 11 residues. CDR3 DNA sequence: TGTGCCAGCTCACCAGGGCATGGCTACACCTTC. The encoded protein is CASSPGHGYTF.

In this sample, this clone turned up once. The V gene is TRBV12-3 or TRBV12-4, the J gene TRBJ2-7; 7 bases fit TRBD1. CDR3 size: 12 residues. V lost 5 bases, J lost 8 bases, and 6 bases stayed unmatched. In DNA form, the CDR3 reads TGTGCCAGCAGTCTGCTACAGGGGAAGCAGTACTTC. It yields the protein CASSLLQGKQYF.

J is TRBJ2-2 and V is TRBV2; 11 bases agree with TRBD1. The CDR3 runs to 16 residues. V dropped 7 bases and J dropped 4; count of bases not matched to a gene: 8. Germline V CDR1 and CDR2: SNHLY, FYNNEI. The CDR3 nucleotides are TGTGCCAGCACAGAACAGGGACAGGGGGGCACCGGGGAGCTGTTTTTT. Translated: CASTEQGQGGTGELFF.

The CDR3 spells CASSFHSANNEQFF. The CDR3 DNA follows: TGTGCCAGCAGCTTCCACAGCGCCAACAATGAGCAGTTCTTC. The V gene is TRBV7-3, the J gene TRBJ2-1; D unresolved. CDR3 length: 14 residues. Per the germline V gene, CDR1 is SGHTA and CDR2 is FQGTGA. Trimming took off 3 bases at V and 5 bases at J, with 11 bases between the two ends. Using reference TRBV7-3 and TRBJ2-1 for the parts outside the CDR3, the full variable domain is GAGVSQTPSNKVTEKGKYVELRCDPISGHTALYWYRQSLGQGPEFLIYFQGTGAADDSGLPNDRFFAVRPEGSVSTLKIQRTERGDSAVYLCASSFHSANNEQFFGPGTRLTVL.

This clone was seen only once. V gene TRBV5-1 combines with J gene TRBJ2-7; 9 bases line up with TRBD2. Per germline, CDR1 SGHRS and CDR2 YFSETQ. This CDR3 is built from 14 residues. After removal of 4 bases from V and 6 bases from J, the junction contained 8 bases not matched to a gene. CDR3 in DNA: TGCGCCAGCAGCCTAGAGGGACTAGCTCTCGAGCAGTACTTC. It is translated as CASSLEGLALEQYF. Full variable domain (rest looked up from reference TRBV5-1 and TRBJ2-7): KAGVTQTPRYLIKTRGQQVTLSCSPISGHRSVSWYQQTPGQGLQFLFEYFSETQRNKGNFPGRFSGRQFSNSRSEMNVSTLELGDSALYLCASSLEGLALEQYFGPGTRLTVT.

DNA for the CDR3: TGCGCCAGCAGATCCCAGATAAACACTGAAGCTTTCTTT. This codes for CASRSQINTEAFF. The J gene is TRBJ1-1, the V gene TRBV4-1; D gene uncertain. CDR3 size: 13 residues. Trimming took off 6 bases at V and 2 bases at J, with 10 bases between the two ends. CDR1 is MGHRA, CDR2 YSYEKL, per germline.

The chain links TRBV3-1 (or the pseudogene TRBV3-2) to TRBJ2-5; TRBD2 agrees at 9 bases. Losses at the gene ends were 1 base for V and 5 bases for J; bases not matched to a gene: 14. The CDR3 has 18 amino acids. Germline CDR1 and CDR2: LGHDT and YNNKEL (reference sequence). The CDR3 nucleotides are TGTGCCAGCAGCCAAGGAGTGGCAGCGGGGGGTCAGGGGGAGACCCAGTACTTC. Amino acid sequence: CASSQGVAAGGQGETQYF.

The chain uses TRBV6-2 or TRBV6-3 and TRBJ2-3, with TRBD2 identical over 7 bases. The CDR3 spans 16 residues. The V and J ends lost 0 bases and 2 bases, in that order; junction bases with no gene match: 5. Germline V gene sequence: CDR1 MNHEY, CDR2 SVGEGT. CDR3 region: CASSYSLAGNTDTQYF. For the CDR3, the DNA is TGTGCCAGCAGTTACTCCTTAGCGGGTAACACAGATACGCAGTATTTT.